This paragraph reports one TCR beta chain. Profiled with immunoSEQ multiplex PCR; TCRdb holds only in-frame clones, not every one. The sample consists of some 55,000 clones, around 92% of them appearing once. This sample stems from a study of T cell changes during pregnancy in multiple sclerosis. V was clipped by 2 bases and J by 10 bases, with 12 bases between them. The CDR3 covers 14 residues. Germline CDR1 reads SGHTA; CDR2 reads FQGNSA. The source was peripheral blood, collected after pregnancy. This TCR was recovered from a female donor in good health, enrolled as a control in a pregnancy study. The chain has TRBV7-2 and TRBJ1-6; D ambiguous. CDR3 nucleotides: TGTGCCAGCAGCTTATCGGGTTCCGTCTCACCCCTCCACTTT. Protein product: CASSLSGSVSPLHF.